The clone carrying this TCR beta chain was seen at least ten times. Antigen: not known. Relative to the germline gene, one junction end is altered; a read error may explain this. The record originates from a study of T-cell reconstitution after alpha-beta-depleted transplantation in children. The CDR3 is 14 amino acids. CDR1 SGHRS and CDR2 YFSETQ come from the germline V gene. Researchers prepared the TCRbeta library using unique molecular identifiers, the study reports. TCRdb ran MiXCR on the PCR reads and lists one entry per CDR3 protein. The data show about 610,000 distinct CDR3 sequences, 20% to 30% seen once. Study findings and constraints: In some patients, recipient T cells and intrathymic progenitors surviving conditioning explained high day-60 diversity. Reportedly, only several hundred clones from non-depleted graft cells drove alpha-beta T-cell counts at about two months.

Specimen: PBMCs, collected before TCRalphabeta/CD19-depleted stem cell transplant. The chain is built from TRBV5-1 and TRBJ2-3, with D perhaps TRBD2 (6 bases). The clonotype was recovered from a boy under two years old with Wiskott-Aldrich syndrome, due to receive a stem cell transplant. The CDR3 region has the DNA TGTGCCAGCAGCGGAGGGCTAAGCACAGATACGCAGTATTTT. This translates into CASSGGLSTDTQYF.